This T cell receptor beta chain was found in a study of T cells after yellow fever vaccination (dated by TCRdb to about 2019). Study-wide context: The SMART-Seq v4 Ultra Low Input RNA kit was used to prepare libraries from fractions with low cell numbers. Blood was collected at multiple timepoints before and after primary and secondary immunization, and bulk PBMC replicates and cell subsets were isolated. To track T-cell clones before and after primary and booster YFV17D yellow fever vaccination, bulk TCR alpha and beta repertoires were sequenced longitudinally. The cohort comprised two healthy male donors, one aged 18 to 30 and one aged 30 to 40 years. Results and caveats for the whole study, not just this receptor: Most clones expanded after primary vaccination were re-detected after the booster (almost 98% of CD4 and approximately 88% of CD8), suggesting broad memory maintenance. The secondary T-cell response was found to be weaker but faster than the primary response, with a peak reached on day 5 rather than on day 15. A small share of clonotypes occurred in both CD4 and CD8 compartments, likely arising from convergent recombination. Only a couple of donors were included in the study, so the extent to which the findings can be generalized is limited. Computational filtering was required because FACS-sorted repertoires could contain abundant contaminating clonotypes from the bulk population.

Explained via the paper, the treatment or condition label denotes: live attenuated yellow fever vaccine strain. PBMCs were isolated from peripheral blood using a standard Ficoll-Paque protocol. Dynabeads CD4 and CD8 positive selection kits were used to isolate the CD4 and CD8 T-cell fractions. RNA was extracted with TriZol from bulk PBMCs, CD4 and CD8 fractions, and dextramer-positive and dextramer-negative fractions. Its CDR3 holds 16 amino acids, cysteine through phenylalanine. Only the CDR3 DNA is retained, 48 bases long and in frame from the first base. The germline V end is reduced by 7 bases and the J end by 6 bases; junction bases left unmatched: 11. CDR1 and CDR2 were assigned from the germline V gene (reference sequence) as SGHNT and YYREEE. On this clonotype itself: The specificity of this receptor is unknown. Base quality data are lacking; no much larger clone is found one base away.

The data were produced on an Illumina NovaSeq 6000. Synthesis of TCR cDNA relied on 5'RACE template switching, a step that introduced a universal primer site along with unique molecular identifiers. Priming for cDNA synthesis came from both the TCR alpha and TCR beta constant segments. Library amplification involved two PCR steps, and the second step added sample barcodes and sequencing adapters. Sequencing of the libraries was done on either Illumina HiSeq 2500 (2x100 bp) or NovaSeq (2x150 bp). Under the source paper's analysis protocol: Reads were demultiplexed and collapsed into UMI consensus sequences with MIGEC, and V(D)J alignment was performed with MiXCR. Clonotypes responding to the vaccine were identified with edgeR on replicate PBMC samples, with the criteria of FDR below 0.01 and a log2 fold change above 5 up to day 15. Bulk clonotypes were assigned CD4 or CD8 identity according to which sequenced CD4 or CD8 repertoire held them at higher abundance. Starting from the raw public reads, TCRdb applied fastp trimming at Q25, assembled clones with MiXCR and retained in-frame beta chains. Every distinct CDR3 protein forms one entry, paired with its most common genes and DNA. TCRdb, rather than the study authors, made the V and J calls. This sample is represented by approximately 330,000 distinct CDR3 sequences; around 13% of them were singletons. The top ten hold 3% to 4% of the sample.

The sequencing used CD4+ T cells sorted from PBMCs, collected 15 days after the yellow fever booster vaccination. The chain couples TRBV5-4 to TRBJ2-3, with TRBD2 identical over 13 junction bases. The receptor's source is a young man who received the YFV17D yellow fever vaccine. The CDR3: CASGLGLAGAGDTQYF. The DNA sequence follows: TGTGCCAGCGGACTTGGACTAGCGGGGGCGGGTGATACGCAGTATTTT.